A single sample is the source of the 30 T cell receptor beta chains below, sequenced in a study of technical replicates of blood from a few donors. The table came from immunoSEQ multiplex PCR; TCRdb's copy has only in-frame clones and leaves some out. The data hold approximately 16,000 clones, with about 87% observed a single time. Source material: PBMCs. These receptors came from a human donor in good health.

The gene calls are TRBV9 and TRBJ2-1; TRBD2 agrees at 8 bases. Germline CDR1 SGDLS, CDR2 YYNGEE. J lost 4 bases, V lost 3 bases, and 6 bases had no gene match. This CDR3 contains 15 residues. The CDR3 loop is CASSASGSPYNEQFF. CDR3 nucleotides: TGTGCCAGCAGCGCAAGCGGGAGCCCGTACAATGAGCAGTTCTTC. The full variable domain, with the rest looked up from reference TRBV9 and TRBJ2-1, is DSGVTQTPKHLITATGQRVTLRCSPRSGDLSVYWYQQSLDQGLQFLIQYYNGEERAKGNILERFSAQQFPDLHSELNLSSLELGDSALYFCASSASGSPYNEQFFGPGTRLTVL.

In its sample, this clone ranks as medium-sized. This chain links TRBV6-1 with TRBJ2-5; D possibly corresponds to TRBD2 (6 bases). V lost 1 base and J 2 bases, leaving 20 bases between the germline ends. The CDR3 spans 18 residues. Germline V CDR1 and CDR2: MNHNS, SASEGT. CDR3: CASSEESGFAGLQETQYF. CDR3 DNA: TGTGCCAGCAGTGAAGAAAGTGGGTTCGCAGGACTACAAGAGACCCAGTACTTC.

This clone was seen a handful of times. The V call is TRBV9, the J call TRBJ1-1; D gene unclear. The V gene's germline CDR1 is SGDLS and CDR2 YYNGEE. The CDR3 spans 14 residues. V was cut by 4 bases and J by 3 bases, with 13 bases left in between. CDR3 sequence reads: CASSWGVGDTEAFF. CDR3 DNA sequence: TGTGCCAGCAGCTGGGGAGTCGGGGACACTGAAGCTTTCTTT.

The V call is TRBV9, the J call TRBJ2-2, with TRBD2 as a possible D gene (7 bases). The CDR3 covers 15 residues. V was pared by 3 bases and J by 4 bases, with 13 bases between. Germline CDR1 is SGDLS and CDR2 is YYNGEE. The CDR3 sequence is CASSGGGGVTGELFF. CDR3 coding DNA: TGTGCCAGCAGCGGAGGGGGGGGAGTCACCGGGGAGCTGTTTTTT.

The J gene is TRBJ2-7, the V gene TRBV7-9, with 15 bases aligning to TRBD2. J gave up 6 bases and V 6 bases, and 9 bases lay outside the gene matches. This CDR3 is built from 16 residues. Germline CDR1 is SEHNR and CDR2 is FQNEAQ (reference sequence). The CDR3 DNA follows: TGTGCCAGCAGTCGCGGACTAGCGGGAGGGCCTGGCGAGCAGTACTTC. It translates to CASSRGLAGGPGEQYF. The full variable domain, with the rest looked up from reference TRBV7-9 and TRBJ2-7, is DTGVSQNPRHKITKRGQNVTFRCDPISEHNRLYWYRQTLGQGPEFLTYFQNEAQLEKSRLLSDRFSAERPKGSFSTLEIQRTEQGDSAMYLCASSRGLAGGPGEQYFGPGTRLTVT.

The chain couples TRBV28 to TRBJ2-4; D gene ambiguous. V shed 5 bases and J shed 2 bases, with 13 bases lying between them. There are 15 residues in the CDR3. Germline values: CDR1 MDHEN, CDR2 SYDVKM. This CDR3 is CASSPRDRSKNIQYF. The CDR3 nucleotides are TGTGCCAGCAGTCCCCGTGATAGATCCAAAAACATTCAGTACTTC.

The chain employs TRBV6-5 and TRBJ2-7; D possibly corresponds to TRBD2 (5 bases). V lost 7 bases and J 2 bases, leaving 15 bases between the germline ends. CDR1 MNHEY and CDR2 SVGAGI come from the germline V gene. This CDR3 spans 14 amino acids. The CDR3 reads CASTPSSGTYEQYF. The CDR3 bases are TGTGCCAGCACCCCATCTTCGGGGACCTACGAGCAGTACTTC.

This clone was counted between two and nine times. The chain combines TRBV5-1 with TRBJ1-1; 10 nucleotides match TRBD1. This CDR3 spans 18 amino acids. Germline V gives CDR1 SGHRS, CDR2 YFSETQ. Trimming took 0 bases from V and 3 from J; bases not matched to a gene: 11. For the CDR3, the DNA is TGCGCCAGCAGCTTGGTGCCCGGGACAGGGGATTCGTACACTGAAGCTTTCTTT. It specifies CASSLVPGTGDSYTEAFF.

This chain joins TRBV5-1 and TRBJ2-2; 8 nucleotides align to TRBD2. Looked up from germline, CDR1 is SGHRS and CDR2 is YFSETQ. The J segment lost 1 base and the V segment lost 4 bases, leaving 6 bases of the junction unmatched. The CDR3 is 16 residues long. CDR3 amino acids: CASSASGTRNTGELFF. The CDR3 nucleotides read TGCGCCAGCAGCGCATCCGGGACTAGGAACACCGGGGAGCTGTTTTTT.

This clone was recorded a few times. The chain recombines TRBV14 with TRBJ1-1; D is ambiguous. With 4 bases removed from V and 3 bases from J, the gap between germline ends came to 9 bases. Germline-derived CDR1 and CDR2 are SGHDN and FVKESK. CDR3 length: 13 amino acids. DNA for the CDR3: TGTGCCAGCAGCCGAGAACACGACACTGAAGCTTTCTTT. Residues: CASSREHDTEAFF.

The rearrangement uses TRBV4-2 and TRBJ2-1, with 7 bases aligning to TRBD1. Trimming at V came to 4 bases and at J to 5 bases, leaving 5 bases not matched to a gene. The CDR3 spans 14 residues. CDR1 and CDR2 (germline): LGHNA, YNFKEQ. DNA of the CDR3: TGTGCCAGCAGCCCCCCAGGGACAGACAATGAGCAGTTCTTC. As protein: CASSPPGTDNEQFF.

The rearrangement links TRBV5-1 to TRBJ1-2; D might be TRBD1 (5 bases). This CDR3 is 13 amino acids long. V dropped 5 bases and J dropped 4 bases, with 12 bases sitting between them. The germline V gene encodes CDR1 SGHRS and CDR2 YFSETQ. Here the CDR3 DNA reads TGCGCCAGCAGGACAGAGACCCTCTATGGCTACACCTTC. It encodes CASRTETLYGYTF.

The chain combines TRBV9 with TRBJ2-3; TRBD2 aligns across 7 bases. In germline, CDR1 is SGDLS, CDR2 YYNGEE. V lost 1 base and J lost 2; bases outside the gene matches: 7. CDR3 length equals 16 residues. The CDR3 loop reads CASSVPGGSPTDTQYF. CDR3 DNA: TGTGCCAGCAGCGTACCGGGCGGGAGTCCCACAGATACGCAGTATTTT.

The chain combines TRBV15 with TRBJ1-2, with 10 bases identical to TRBD1. CDR1 is LNHNV and CDR2 is YYDKDF in the germline V gene (reference sequence). CDR3 length: 17 amino acids. The V and J ends lost 5 bases and 4 bases, in that order; junction bases with no gene match: 13. In nucleotides, the CDR3 is TGTGCCACCAGCGGTGGACAGGGGGTCGCTAAGTTCTATGGCTACACCTTC. Its protein product is CATSGGQGVAKFYGYTF. The whole variable domain, remainder taken from reference TRBV15 and TRBJ1-2, is DAMVIQNPRYQVTQFGKPVTLSCSQTLNHNVMYWYQQKSSQAPKLLFHYYDKDFNNEADTPDNFQSRRPNTSFCFLDIRSPGLGDTAMYLCATSGGQGVAKFYGYTFGSGTRLTVV.

This clone was seen a handful of times. This chain links TRBV29-1 with TRBJ1-1; TRBD1 might be the D (6 bases). Germline CDR1 is SQVTM and CDR2 is ANQGSEA. The CDR3 is made up of 16 amino acids. The ends were cut back, 7 bases at V and 9 bases at J, with 30 bases in the middle. CDR3 protein: CSADGEGGAGREQAFF. The CDR3 DNA reads as TGCAGCGCCGACGGGGAGGGGGGCGCAGGGAGAGAACAAGCTTTCTTT.

The chain recombines TRBV29-1 with TRBJ1-1; TRBD1 aligns across 8 bases. The CDR3 is 13 amino acids. In germline, CDR1 is SQVTM, CDR2 ANQGSEA. V trimming: 6 bases; J trimming: 7 bases; junction bases outside the gene matches: 10. The CDR3 DNA follows: TGCAGCGTGCAGGGGGCAGTAACGATTGAAGCTTTCTTT. Its protein is CSVQGAVTIEAFF.

The V and J genes are TRBV9 and TRBJ2-6, with D hard to call. The V end was cut by 0 bases, the J end by 1 base, with 11 bases between. Germline lookup yields CDR1 SGDLS and CDR2 YYNGEE. This CDR3 is built from 17 residues. CDR3 in DNA: TGTGCCAGCAGCGTAGATGTCGCCACTTCTGGGGCCAACGTCCTGACTTTC. This codes for CASSVDVATSGANVLTF.

This rearrangement joins TRBV11-2 to TRBJ2-7; 8 bases agree with TRBD1. Germline V gene data show CDR1 as SGHAT and CDR2 as FQNNGV. V trimming: 1 base; J trimming: 2 bases; junction bases outside the gene matches: 10. The CDR3 spans 17 residues. CDR3 in DNA: TGTGCCAGCAGCTTAGTCGTTTCCGGGACAGGCGCCTACGAGCAGTACTTC. This encodes CASSLVVSGTGAYEQYF.

The J gene is TRBJ2-5, the V gene TRBV9; TRBD2 is a possible D gene (6 bases). The CDR3 loop spans 14 amino acids. Germline CDR1 SGDLS, CDR2 YYNGEE. V was clipped by 0 bases and J by 1 base, with 7 bases between them. The DNA for the CDR3 is TGTGCCAGCAGCGTAGGACTAGTCCAAGAGACCCAGTACTTC. Its protein is CASSVGLVQETQYF. Looking up the rest from reference TRBV9 and TRBJ2-5 gives the full variable domain: DSGVTQTPKHLITATGQRVTLRCSPRSGDLSVYWYQQSLDQGLQFLIQYYNGEERAKGNILERFSAQQFPDLHSELNLSSLELGDSALYFCASSVGLVQETQYFGPGTRLLVL.

The chain joins TRBV7-9 to TRBJ1-1; 9 bases align to TRBD1. The germline V gene encodes CDR1 SEHNR and CDR2 FQNEAQ (reference sequence). The CDR3 length is 14 residues. V was pared by 4 bases and J by 7 bases, with 7 bases of the junction left unmatched. CDR3 sequence: CASSSGTGTIEAFF. Here the CDR3 DNA reads TGTGCCAGCAGCTCAGGGACAGGGACTATTGAAGCTTTCTTT.

For the CDR3, the DNA is TGTGCCAGCAGCTCTGGGAATCGTGGGGCCAACACAGATACGCAGTATTTT. It encodes CASSSGNRGANTDTQYF. The chain employs TRBV5-5 and TRBJ2-3, with D possibly matching TRBD1 (5 bases). Germline lookup yields CDR1 SGHKS and CDR2 YYEKEE (reference sequence). V was pared by 3 bases and J by 2 bases, with 19 bases between. The length of the CDR3 is 17 residues.

The gene calls are TRBV7-2 and TRBJ2-3; D is perhaps TRBD2 (6 bases). The germline V gene encodes CDR1 SGHTA and CDR2 FQGNSA. The CDR3 totals 16 residues. V gave up 1 base and J gave up 3 bases, with 14 bases separating them. The CDR3 nucleotides are TGTGCCAGCAGCTTAGAGGGGCGACTAGGGACAGATACGCAGTATTTT. This codes for CASSLEGRLGTDTQYF.

The chain employs TRBV11-2 and TRBJ1-3, with D possibly matching TRBD1 (6 bases). V gave up 4 bases and J gave up 0 bases, with 16 bases separating them. This CDR3 spans 17 amino acids. Germline V gene lookup returns CDR1 SGHAT and CDR2 FQNNGV. Here the CDR3 DNA reads TGTGCCAGCAGCTCAGGGGCAGACCGGGACTCTGGAAACACCATATATTTT. This translates into CASSSGADRDSGNTIYF.

The chain has TRBV9 and TRBJ2-7; D is perhaps TRBD1 (6 bases). V was shortened by 3 bases and J by 6 bases, with 22 bases between the two germline ends. The germline gives CDR1 SGDLS, CDR2 YYNGEE. The CDR3 spans 16 residues. Here the CDR3 DNA reads TGTGCCAGCAGCGATACAGGGACACTGAACATTGTCGAGCAGTACTTC. Translated, it gives CASSDTGTLNIVEQYF.

CDR3 nucleotide sequence: TGTGCCAGCAGTTACTCAGCAGGGAGGGATCAGCCCCAGCATTTT. As protein: CASSYSAGRDQPQHF. The chain employs TRBV6-5 and TRBJ1-5; a weak D match, TRBD1 (5 bases). This CDR3 has 15 amino acids. The V end lost 0 bases, the J end lost 5 bases, and 11 bases lay between the germline ends. Germline CDR1 reads MNHEY; CDR2 reads SVGAGI.

J is TRBJ2-2 and V is TRBV7-7, with TRBD1 matching 12 bases. This CDR3 has 16 residues. J gave up 6 bases and V 2 bases, and 4 bases lay outside the gene matches. Germline V gives CDR1 SSHAT, CDR2 FNYEAQ (reference sequence). CDR3 nucleotides: TGTGCCAGCAGCTTATCCGGGACAGGGGGCCCCGGGGAGCTGTTTTTT. This encodes CASSLSGTGGPGELFF.

The chain joins TRBV5-1 to TRBJ2-3; no clear D. The CDR3 totals 16 residues. CDR1 is SGHRS and CDR2 is YFSETQ in the germline V gene. V lost 0 bases and J lost 4, with 15 bases in between. The CDR3 reads CASSLGALLRSDTQYF. CDR3 bases: TGCGCCAGCAGCTTGGGGGCGCTCCTCCGGTCAGATACGCAGTATTTT.

This rearrangement joins TRBV6-4 to TRBJ2-3; 7 bases are a match to TRBD2. Germline trimming cut 4 bases from V and 2 bases from J; bases unmatched to any gene: 6. The CDR3 is 15 residues long. Germline values: CDR1 MRHNA, CDR2 SNTAGT. The CDR3 here is CASSARSGNTDTQYF. CDR3 nucleotide sequence: TGTGCCAGCAGTGCTCGCAGCGGGAACACAGATACGCAGTATTTT.

V usage is TRBV30 and J usage is TRBJ2-7; 11 positions agree with TRBD1. From germline, CDR1 is GTSNPN and CDR2 SVGIG (reference sequence). The CDR3 sequence is 14 residues long. J was trimmed by 4 bases and V by 0 bases; bases with no gene match: 2. CDR3 in DNA: TGTGCCTGGAGTGTGGGGACAGGGGGTTACGAGCAGTACTTC. As protein: CAWSVGTGGYEQYF.

The chain carries TRBV2 and TRBJ1-4; the D gene is possibly TRBD1 (5 bases). The CDR3 spans 17 residues. Germline V gene lookup returns CDR1 SNHLY and CDR2 FYNNEI. V gave up 5 bases and J gave up 0 bases, with 16 bases separating them. The CDR3 reads CASSSTGTGATNEKLFF. The CDR3 region has the DNA TGTGCCAGCAGTTCAACTGGGACGGGAGCAACTAATGAAAAACTGTTTTTT.